The 15 T cell receptor beta chains in this list originate from one sample, sequenced in a study of cytomegalovirus exposure and HLA in healthy donors. Primers: 60 Vbeta forward and 13 Jbeta reverse. Clones were sequenced by immunoSEQ multiplex PCR, and TCRdb holds only the in-frame ones, with some missing. Its table lists about 200,000 clones. Sequenced sample: PBMCs. Receptor source: a boy under 18 in good health and CMV-seronegative.

The chain combines TRBV5-1 with TRBJ2-7, with D perhaps TRBD2 (6 bases). CDR1 is SGHRS, CDR2 YFSETQ, per germline. CDR3 size: 15 residues. Trimming removed 4 bases from V and 5 bases from J, with 19 bases in between. CDR3 nucleotide sequence: TGCGCCAGCAGCGCGCGGGGTGTGGCCTCGGACGAGCAGTACTTC. Its translation: CASSARGVASDEQYF.

The chain links TRBV7-8 to TRBJ1-1, with 9 positions matching TRBD1. There are 16 residues in the CDR3. Germline-derived CDR1 and CDR2 are SGHVS and FQNEAQ. After removal of 0 bases from V and 1 base from J, the junction contained 3 bases not matched to a gene. The CDR3 nucleotides read TGTGCCAGCAGCTTAGCGCGGACAGGGGAGAACACTGAAGCTTTCTTT. Protein: CASSLARTGENTEAFF.

This sequence joins TRBV7-8 and TRBJ1-2; no firm D call. The CDR3 runs to 14 residues. Germline CDR1 is SGHVS and CDR2 is FQNEAQ. Trimming shortened V by 0 bases and J by 1 base, and 6 bases separated the two germline ends. CDR3: CASSLALFNYGYTF. The CDR3 bases are TGTGCCAGCAGCTTAGCCTTGTTTAACTATGGCTACACCTTC.

This chain connects TRBV5-1 to TRBJ2-1; D perhaps matches TRBD2 (7 bases). Germline assignment: CDR1 SGHRS and CDR2 YFSETQ. There are 15 residues in the CDR3. Trimming left V 1 base short and J 6 bases short, with 14 bases between. The CDR3: CASSLLGLGGNEQFF. The CDR3 DNA reads as TGCGCCAGCAGCTTGCTCGGACTAGGGGGCAATGAGCAGTTCTTC.

The rearrangement joins TRBV14 to TRBJ2-7; D perhaps matches TRBD1 (5 bases). Germline CDR1 reads SGHDN; CDR2 reads FVKESK. The CDR3 loop spans 13 amino acids. Trimming took off 2 bases at V and 4 bases at J, with 9 bases between the two ends. CDR3 region: CASSQRGMYEQYF. CDR3 nucleotides: TGTGCCAGCAGCCAAAGGGGAATGTACGAGCAGTACTTC.

Points on this clone: In the same sample, other DNA sequences code for this CDR3. The chain links TRBV6-1 to TRBJ2-7; D not certain. The CDR3 has 10 residues. V lost 8 bases and J 4 bases, leaving 6 bases between the germline ends. The germline V gene has CDR1 MNHNS and CDR2 SASEGT. The CDR3 reads CASSHYEQYF. The CDR3 DNA reads TGTGCCAGCTCACATTACGAGCAGTACTTC.

The chain couples TRBV30 to TRBJ2-1; D might be TRBD2 (5 bases). Trimming took 4 bases from V and 5 from J, leaving 12 bases between them. CDR3 length equals 13 residues. Germline values: CDR1 GTSNPN, CDR2 SVGIG (reference sequence). The CDR3 DNA is TGTGCCTGGACAGCGACGGGGAACAATGAGCAGTTCTTC. This gives the protein CAWTATGNNEQFF.

The chain is built from TRBV7-3 and TRBJ2-1; no definite D call. The V end was cut by 0 bases, the J end by 8 bases, with 11 bases between. The CDR3 loop spans 14 amino acids. Germline V gene data show CDR1 as SGHTA and CDR2 as FQGTGA. This CDR3 is CASSLTGVGDEQFF. In DNA, the CDR3 is TGTGCCAGCAGCTTAACTGGTGTGGGCGATGAGCAGTTCTTC.

The chain combines TRBV7-2 with TRBJ1-2; D remains unclear. V was clipped by 5 bases and J by 4 bases, with 14 bases between them. Germline lookup yields CDR1 SGHTA and CDR2 FQGNSA. CDR3 length: 14 residues. CDR3: CASSPRKEGYGYTF. CDR3 in DNA: TGTGCCAGCAGCCCCAGGAAGGAAGGCTATGGCTACACCTTC.

The chain carries TRBV7-9 and TRBJ2-7; no definite D call. The CDR3 contains 14 residues. The V end was cut by 2 bases, the J end by 0 bases, with 8 bases between. The germline V gene encodes CDR1 SEHNR and CDR2 FQNEAQ (reference sequence). CDR3 nucleotide sequence: TGTGCCAGCAGCTTAAGTTTGAGCTCCTACGAGCAGTACTTC. Its translation: CASSLSLSSYEQYF. The variable domain in full, completed from reference TRBV7-9 and TRBJ2-7, reads DTGVSQNPRHKITKRGQNVTFRCDPISEHNRLYWYRQTLGQGPEFLTYFQNEAQLEKSRLLSDRFSAERPKGSFSTLEIQRTEQGDSAMYLCASSLSLSSYEQYFGPGTRLTVT.

For this clone: At one end the junction does not follow the germline gene, possibly because of a read error. The V gene is TRBV6-5, the J gene TRBJ1-2; D is undetermined. The germline V gene has CDR1 MNHEY and CDR2 SVGAGI. The CDR3 covers 10 residues. The CDR3 coding sequence is TGTGCCAGCAGTTTTCGGGGAGGGCCCTTC. It codes for CASSFRGGPF.

J is TRBJ1-5 and V is TRBV25-1; 7 nucleotides agree with TRBD1. Germline V lookup: CDR1 MGHDK, CDR2 SYGVNS. Trimming removed 2 bases from V and 7 bases from J; junction bases left unmatched: 8. This CDR3 comprises 15 residues. The CDR3 coding sequence is TGTGCCAGCAGTGAAGCAACAGGGGACGGGCAGCCCCAGCATTTT. Encoded protein: CASSEATGDGQPQHF.

The chain recombines TRBV5-6 with TRBJ1-2; 7 bases map to TRBD1. The ends lost 3 bases at V and 5 bases at J; junction bases unmatched: 10. There are 15 residues in the CDR3. The germline CDR1 and CDR2 sequences are SGHDT and YYEEEE. The CDR3, as DNA: TGTGCCAGCAGCTATTACAGGGGCGTGGGGTATGGCTACACCTTC. Its translation is CASSYYRGVGYGYTF.

The chain is built from TRBV10-1 and TRBJ2-7, with 8 bases aligning to TRBD1. V lost 4 bases to trimming and J lost 4 bases; unmatched junction nucleotides: 12. Looked up from germline, CDR1 is WNHNN and CDR2 is SYGVQD (reference sequence). The CDR3 loop spans 16 amino acids. The chain's CDR3 is CASSAGPARGQYEQYF. CDR3 sequence (DNA): TGCGCCAGCAGTGCCGGACCCGCCAGGGGGCAATACGAGCAGTACTTC.

The rearrangement joins TRBV5-4 to TRBJ2-1; TRBD2 aligns across 8 bases. J lost 13 bases, V lost 4 bases, and 10 bases had no gene match. Germline loops: CDR1 SGHNT, CDR2 YYREEE (reference sequence). The CDR3 length is 13 residues. The DNA for the CDR3 is TGTGCCAGCAGCGGCTCCGGAGCGGGGGCTCAGTTCTTC. Translation gives CASSGSGAGAQFF.